The sequence of this T cell receptor (beta chain) was determined in a study of blood T cell repertoires in COVID-19. About the study: The United States, Italy and Spain provided the acute and convalescent COVID-19 samples.

TCRdb keeps only in-frame clones here, not all; method: immunoSEQ multiplex PCR. The table lists about 180,000 clones, 86% of them singletons. The germline V gene encodes CDR1 SGHNT and CDR2 YENEEA. With 0 bases removed from V and 3 bases from J, the gap between germline ends came to 8 bases. This CDR3 has 15 residues. This clonotype originated in a man aged 65-85 years with active or convalescent COVID-19. The chain links TRBV11-3 to TRBJ2-2, with a tentative D call TRBD2 (5 bases). Sequenced input: peripheral blood. The CDR3 nucleotides read TGTGCCAGCAGCTTAGACGGAGGTCACACCGGGGAGCTGTTTTTT. Translated, it gives CASSLDGGHTGELFF.